The source of this TCR beta chain is a study of post-analysis software for immune sequencing data. Study background: Included courses were relapsing-remitting and secondary progressive multiple sclerosis; progressive-relapsing multiple sclerosis was also included.

Turning to this clonotype: What it binds is not known.

This CDR3 spans 12 amino acids. Trimming shortened V by 6 bases and J by 6 bases, and 12 bases separated the two germline ends. The library was made from cDNA and included unique molecular identifiers. Input populations of roughly 0.95 to 10 million T cells gave rise to some 500,000 cDNA molecules. TCRdb re-derived calls from the PCR reads in MiXCR, one entry per CDR3 protein. This sample has approximately 770,000 distinct CDR3 sequences, with 40% to 55% found just once. The study, taken as a whole, reports: The study found TRBV5-6, TRBV5-1 and TRBV20-1 among about five TRBV segments more frequent in patients than controls. Compared with controls, patients showed significantly lower normalized Chao1 diversity. By F measure, strong co-clustering occurred among samples prepared in the same batch.

The TCR originated in a girl under 18 with multiple sclerosis. Sequenced sample: blood. The chain joins TRBV12-3 or TRBV12-4 to TRBJ2-7; D gene uncertain. The CDR3 nucleotides read TGTGCCAGCAGCCCCGGGCTCTCCGAGCAGTACTTC. Residues: CASSPGLSEQYF.